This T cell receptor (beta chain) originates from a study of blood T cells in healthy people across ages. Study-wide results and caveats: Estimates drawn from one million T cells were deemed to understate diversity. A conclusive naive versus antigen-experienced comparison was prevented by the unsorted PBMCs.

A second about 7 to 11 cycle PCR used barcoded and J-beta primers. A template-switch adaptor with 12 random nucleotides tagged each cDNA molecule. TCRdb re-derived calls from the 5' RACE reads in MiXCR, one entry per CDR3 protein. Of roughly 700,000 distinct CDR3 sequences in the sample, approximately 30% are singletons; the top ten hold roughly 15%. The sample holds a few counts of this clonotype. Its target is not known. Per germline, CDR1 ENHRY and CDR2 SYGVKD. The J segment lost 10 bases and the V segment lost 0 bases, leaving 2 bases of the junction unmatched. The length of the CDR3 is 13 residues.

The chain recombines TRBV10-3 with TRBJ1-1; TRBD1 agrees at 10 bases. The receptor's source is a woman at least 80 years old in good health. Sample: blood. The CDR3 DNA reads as TGTGCCATCAGTGAGTCGAGGACAGGGGGAGCTTTCTTT. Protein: CAISESRTGGAFF.